Reported below is one T cell receptor beta chain. Its target antigen remains unknown. The input lacks base qualities; no much larger clone sits a single base away. Collaborating institutions collected whole blood in K2EDTA tubes following their own protocols. For TCRbeta analysis, collaborators shipped samples as frozen whole blood, isolated PBMCs, or DNA extracted from either of those sample types. The junction shows trimming of 2 bases on V and 2 bases on J, and the gene matches do not reach 14 bases of it. CDR1 MGHRA and CDR2 YSYEKL were looked up in the germline V gene. Counted from cysteine to phenylalanine, this CDR3 has 19 amino acids. The entry retains the CDR3 DNA only, 57 bases that are in frame from base 1. The immunoSEQ Assay, a bias-controlled multiplex PCR, was used to amplify TCRbeta CDR3 regions from genomic DNA. As for how the authors treated the data: Nucleated cell counts per sample were estimated from amplification of reference gene primers within the assay. To quantify the absolute abundance of each unique TCRbeta CDR3 rearrangement, sequence reads were collapsed and filtered. Productive Simpson clonality was computed per sample as the square root of Simpson's diversity index over productive rearrangements. As stored in TCRdb, this immuneACCESS dataset retains in-frame rearrangements with V and J assigned. A fraction of the clones does not appear; measured against another copy, unresolved V genes explain less than half of the discrepancy, and the remainder lacks a known reason. The V and J calls and clone size were taken over from that table, and D and trimming were inferred from the DNA. Within this sample are 110,000 to 150,000 clones, with roughly 80% of them counted one time only. The ten largest account for over 7% of the sample.

The data were obtained in a study of blood T cell repertoires in COVID-19 (dated by TCRdb to 2018 to 2020). For context, the study as a whole: Samples covering the acute and convalescent phases of COVID-19 were provided by collaborators in the United States, Italy and Spain. The material from the prospective study consisted of cDNA or gDNA derived from T cells, B-cell-depleted T cells, or PBMCs. Subjects who had been exposed to COVID-19, were actively infected with it, or had recovered from it provided the deeply sampled blood TCRbeta repertoires that made up the dataset. A freely available public database, intended as a resource for researchers studying the immune response to SARS-CoV-2, is where the repertoires were released. The samples were drawn from the first 160 participants of the ongoing ImmuneRACE study and from 950 to 1,500 subjects provided by 6 global collaborators. Sample metadata almost always included a de-identified subject ID, COVID-19 status, age in years and sex. Where available, HLA class I and class II types were taken from metadata supplied by the sample provider and were not determined by assay-based typing.

Study-wide findings and limitations: Clinical and demographic metadata were provided uncurated, with the amount varying by source and participant.

This sequence was found in a man aged 50 or older with active or convalescent COVID-19. Sequenced: peripheral blood. The sequence is built from TRBV4-1 and TRBJ2-3, and TRBD2 aligns with 9 junction nucleotides. The DNA sequence reads TGCGCCAGCAGCCAACGTCCGTCAGGGACTAGCTGGTCCACAGATACGCAGTATTTT. Its protein product is CASSQRPSGTSWSTDTQYF.